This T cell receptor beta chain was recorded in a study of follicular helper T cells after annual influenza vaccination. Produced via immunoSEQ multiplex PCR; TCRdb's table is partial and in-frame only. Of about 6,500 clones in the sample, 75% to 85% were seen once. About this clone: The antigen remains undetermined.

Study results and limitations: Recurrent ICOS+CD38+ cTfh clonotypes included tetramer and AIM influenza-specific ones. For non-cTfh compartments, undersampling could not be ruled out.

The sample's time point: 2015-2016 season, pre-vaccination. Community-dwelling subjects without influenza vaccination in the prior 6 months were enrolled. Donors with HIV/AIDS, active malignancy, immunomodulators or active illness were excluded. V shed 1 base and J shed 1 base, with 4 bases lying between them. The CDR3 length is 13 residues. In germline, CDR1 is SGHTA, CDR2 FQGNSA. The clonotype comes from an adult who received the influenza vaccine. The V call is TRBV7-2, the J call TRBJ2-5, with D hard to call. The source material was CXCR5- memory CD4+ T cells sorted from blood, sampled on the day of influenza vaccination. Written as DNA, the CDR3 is TGTGCCAGCAGCTTAGGGGCCCAAGAGACCCAGTACTTC. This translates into CASSLGAQETQYF. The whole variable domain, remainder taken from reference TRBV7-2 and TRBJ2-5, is GAGVSQSPSNKVTEKGKDVELRCDPISGHTALYWYRQSLGQGLEFLIYFQGNSAPDKSGLPSDRFSAERTGGSVSTLTIQRTQQEDSAVYLCASSLGAQETQYFGPGTRLLVL.